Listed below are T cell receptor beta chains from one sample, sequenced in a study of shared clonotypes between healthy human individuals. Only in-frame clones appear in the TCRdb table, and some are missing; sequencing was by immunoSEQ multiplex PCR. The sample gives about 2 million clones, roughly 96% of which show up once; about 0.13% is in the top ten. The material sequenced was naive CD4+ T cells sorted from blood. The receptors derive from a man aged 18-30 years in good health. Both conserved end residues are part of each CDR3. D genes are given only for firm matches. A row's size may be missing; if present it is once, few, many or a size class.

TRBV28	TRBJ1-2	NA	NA	TGTGCCAGCAGTACCCCGCCCATTGGCTACACCTTC	CASSTPPIGYTF
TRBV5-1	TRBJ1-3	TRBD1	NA	TGCGCCAGCAGCTTGGGCGGGACAGGGGCTGGAAACACCATATATTTT	CASSLGGTGAGNTIYF
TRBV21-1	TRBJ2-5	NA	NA	TGTGCCAGCAGCAAAGAGAATCCTAGGAGGGAGACCCAGTACTTC	CASSKENPRRETQYF
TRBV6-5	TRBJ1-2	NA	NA	TGTGCCAGCAGTTACTCGTCCCCGGGTTGGTATGGCTACACCTTC	CASSYSSPGWYGYTF
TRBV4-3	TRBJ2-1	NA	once	TGCGCCAGCAGCCAAGATTTGGGGCCCGCTGAGCAGTTCTTC	CASSQDLGPAEQFF
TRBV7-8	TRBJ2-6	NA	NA	TGTGCCAGCAGCCCTCTGTCTGGGGCCAACGTCCTGACTTTC	CASSPLSGANVLTF
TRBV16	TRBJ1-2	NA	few	TGTGCCAGCAGCCAAAAAAGGGCCCTCGGGCGCCGGGAAGGCTACACCTTC	CASSQKRALGRREGYTF
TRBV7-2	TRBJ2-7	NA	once	TGTGCCAGCAGCTTTGAGGGTACGGAGTATTTTTACGAGCAGTACTTC	CASSFEGTEYFYEQYF
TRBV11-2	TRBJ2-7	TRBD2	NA	TGTGCCAGCAGCTTAGCCCCAGCGGGAGGGAGCTACGAGCAGTACTTC	CASSLAPAGGSYEQYF
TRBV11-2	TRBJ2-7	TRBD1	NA	TGTGCCAGCAGCTTAGATCGGTCTGGACAGGGGGCTCACGAGCAGTACTTC	CASSLDRSGQGAHEQYF
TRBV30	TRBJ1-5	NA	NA	TGTGCCTGGGGCAGTGGGGGGGCCCGTCAGCCCCAGCATTTT	CAWGSGGARQPQHF
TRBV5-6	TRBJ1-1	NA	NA	TGTGCCAGCAGAGGGCGAGGGGCGGGGAACACTGAAGCTTTCTTT	CASRGRGAGNTEAFF
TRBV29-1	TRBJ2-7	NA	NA	TGCAGCGTTGTGGGCAGAACCTACGAGCAGTACTTC	CSVVGRTYEQYF
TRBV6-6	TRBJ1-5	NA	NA	TGTGCCAGCAGCCCCCCCGGGACACAGAATCAGCCCCAGCATTTT	CASSPPGTQNQPQHF
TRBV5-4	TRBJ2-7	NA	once	TGTGCCAGCAGCTTGGATGTATCCCGGACCTACGAGCAGTACTTC	CASSLDVSRTYEQYF
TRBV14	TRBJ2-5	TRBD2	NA	TGTGCCAGCAGCCAAAGGGAGGGCCTACAGACCCAGTACTTC	CASSQREGLQTQYF
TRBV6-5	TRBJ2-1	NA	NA	TGTGCCAGCAGCCGTGCTGGGAATGAGCAGTTCTTC	CASSRAGNEQFF
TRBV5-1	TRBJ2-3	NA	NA	TGCGCCAGCAGCTTGGCGGGGGGCTCGACCACAGATACGCAGTATTTT	CASSLAGGSTTDTQYF
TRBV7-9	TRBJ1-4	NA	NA	TGTGCCAGCAGCTTATCAAGGATCGGGAATGAAAAACTGTTTTTT	CASSLSRIGNEKLFF
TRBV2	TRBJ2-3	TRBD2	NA	TGTGCCAGCAGTGGGGTAGCGGGGTCAACAGATACGCAGTATTTT	CASSGVAGSTDTQYF
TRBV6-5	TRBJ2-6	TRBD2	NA	TGTGCCAGCAGTTACAAACGGACTAGCTGGGCCAACGTCCTGACTTTC	CASSYKRTSWANVLTF
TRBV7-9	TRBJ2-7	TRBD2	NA	TGTGCCAGCAGCCAAACTAGCGGGAGTGGTATGGAGCAGTACTTC	CASSQTSGSGMEQYF
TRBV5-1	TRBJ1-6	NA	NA	TGCGCCAGCAGCTTGGCCGGGTGGCCCGGTGATTCACCCCTCCACTTT	CASSLAGWPGDSPLHF
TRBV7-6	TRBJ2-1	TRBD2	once	TGTGCCAGCAGCTTAATGACTAGCAAGGTGGGTGAGCAGTTCTTC	CASSLMTSKVGEQFF
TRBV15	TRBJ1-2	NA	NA	TGTGCCACCAGCCCAGTCTCCGCACAGGGCTACACCTTC	CATSPVSAQGYTF
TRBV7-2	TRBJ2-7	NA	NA	TGTGCCAGCAGCGAAGGGGGAAGCTACGAGCAGTACTTC	CASSEGGSYEQYF
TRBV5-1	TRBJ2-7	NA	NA	TGCGCCAGCAGCTTGGCTCAGGGCTACGAGCAGTACTTC	CASSLAQGYEQYF
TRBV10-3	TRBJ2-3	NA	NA	TGTGCCATCAGTCATAGCACCGAGGGAGATACGCAGTATTTT	CAISHSTEGDTQYF
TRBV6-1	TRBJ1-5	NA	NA	TGTGCCAGCAGTGGCCCCAATCAGCCCCAGCATTTT	CASSGPNQPQHF
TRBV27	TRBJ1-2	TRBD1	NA	TGTGCCAGCAGTGAACCGGGACAGGGGATATATGGCTACACCTTC	CASSEPGQGIYGYTF
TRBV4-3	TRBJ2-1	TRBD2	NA	TGCGCCAGCAGCCAATTATTGCCTAGCGGGAGCCGAAGCTCCTACAATGAGCAGTTCTTC	CASSQLLPSGSRSSYNEQFF
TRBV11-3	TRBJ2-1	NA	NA	TGTGCCAGCAGCTCCGGAAGGGGTTCCTACAATGAGCAGTTCTTC	CASSSGRGSYNEQFF
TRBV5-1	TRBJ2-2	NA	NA	TGCGCCAGCAGCTTGGACAGGGATTGGACCGGGGAGCTGTTTTTT	CASSLDRDWTGELFF
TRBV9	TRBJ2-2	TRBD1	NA	TGTGCCAGCAGCCCCCGACAGGGGGCGTCCACCGGGGAGCTGTTTTTT	CASSPRQGASTGELFF
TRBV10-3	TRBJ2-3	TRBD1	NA	TGTGCCATCGGGGGGACAGGGGGAGATACGCAGTATTTT	CAIGGTGGDTQYF
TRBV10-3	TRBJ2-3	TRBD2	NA	TGTGCCATCAGCGATACTCAGCGGGGAAGCACAGATACGCAGTATTTT	CAISDTQRGSTDTQYF
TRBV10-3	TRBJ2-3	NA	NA	TGTGCCATCAGTGAGTCCGTGGCGGAAACGCAGTATTTT	CAISESVAETQYF
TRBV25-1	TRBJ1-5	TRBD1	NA	TGTGCCAGCAGTGAGGACAGGTTTGGTGGTCAGCCCCAGCATTTT	CASSEDRFGGQPQHF
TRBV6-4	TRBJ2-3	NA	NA	TGTGCCAGCAGTGAGCGACAGCTGGATACGCAGTATTTT	CASSERQLDTQYF
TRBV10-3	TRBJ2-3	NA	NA	TGTGCCATCAGTGTGGCGACTAGCACAGATACGCAGTATTTT	CAISVATSTDTQYF
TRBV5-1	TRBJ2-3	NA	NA	TGCGCCAGCAGCCGGAACACAGATACGCAGTATTTT	CASSRNTDTQYF
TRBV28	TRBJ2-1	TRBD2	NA	TGTGCCAGCAGTTTTACTAGCGTCGTCGTCCTGCTCTTC	CASSFTSVVVLLF
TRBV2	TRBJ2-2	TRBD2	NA	TGTGCCAGCACGGCCAGCGGGAGTTATAACGGGGAGCTGTTTTTT	CASTASGSYNGELFF
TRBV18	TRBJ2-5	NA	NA	TGTGCCAGCTCACCCGGGGCACTAAGGCAAGAGACCCAGTACTTC	CASSPGALRQETQYF
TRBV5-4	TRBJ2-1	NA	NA	TGTGCCAGCAGCTTGGCGGGGAACTATTACAATGAGCAGTTCTTC	CASSLAGNYYNEQFF
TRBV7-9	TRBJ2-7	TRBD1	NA	TGTGCCAGCAGCTGGACAGGGATTCCGCTCGAGCAGTACTTC	CASSWTGIPLEQYF